This T cell receptor (beta chain) was sequenced in a study of siplizumab effects on memory and regulatory T cells. Study findings and constraints: Proliferating Tregs taken from siplizumab cultures were not shown to have a confirmed suppressive function.

In the case of this clone: The antigen is unknown.

Repertoires were generated with immunoSEQ multiplex PCR, while TCRdb's copy carries only in-frame clones and drops some. The table records about 100,000 clones, around 94% of them present only once. This CDR3 spans 11 amino acids. V dropped 6 bases and J dropped 3 bases, with 5 bases sitting between them. In germline, CDR1 is MNHEY, CDR2 SVGAGI. Material for sequencing was non-Treg CD4+ T cells sorted from blood. The sequence was obtained from a human donor in good health. The chain carries TRBV6-5 and TRBJ2-5; no clear D gene. CDR3 sequence reads: CASSGEETQYF. CDR3 coding DNA: TGTGCCAGCAGCGGTGAAGAGACCCAGTACTTC.